Listed below are T cell receptor beta chains from one sample, sequenced in a study of beta chain features in type 1 diabetes. TCRdb's table, derived via immunoSEQ multiplex PCR, lists solely in-frame clones and lacks some. The sample includes a few hundred thousand clones, around 22% of them seen just once. The sequenced material came from naive CD4+ T cells from blood. The source is a young woman with type 1 diabetes. Both conserved end residues are part of each CDR3. The D gene is left open where the match is weak. Clone size is shown for a subset of rows, as once, few, many or a class of expanded clone.

abundance	d_gene	v_gene	len	j_gene	CDR3nt	CDR3aa
few	NA	TRBV28	12	TRBJ1-2	TGTGCCAGCAGCCTTCAGTTTTATGGCTACACCTTC	CASSLQFYGYTF
NA	NA	TRBV5-1	15	TRBJ2-3	TGCGCCAGCAGCCTTAACAGCGGACTCACAGATACGCAGTATTTT	CASSLNSGLTDTQYF
NA	NA	TRBV4-2	13	TRBJ2-7	TGTGCCAGCAGCTCCCCGCCGGGTTACGAGCAGTACTTC	CASSSPPGYEQYF
NA	NA	TRBV7-9	11	TRBJ2-5	TGTGCCAGCGCACGGGGGGAGACCCAGTACTTC	CASARGETQYF
NA	TRBD1	TRBV5-4	16	TRBJ2-2	TGTGCCAGCAGCCCACGGACAGGGGAGAACACCGGGGAGCTGTTTTTT	CASSPRTGENTGELFF
few	TRBD1	TRBV28	14	TRBJ2-7	TGTGCCAGCAGGAGAAACAGGGGGTACTACGAGCAGTACTTC	CASRRNRGYYEQYF
few	TRBD1	TRBV27	16	TRBJ2-6	TGTGCCAGCAGTGCAGACAGGGGAAATGGGGCCAACGTCCTGACTTTC	CASSADRGNGANVLTF
NA	TRBD1	TRBV7-2	15	TRBJ2-7	TGTGCCAGCAGCTCCCGGACAGGGGGCTCCTACGAGCAGTACTTC	CASSSRTGGSYEQYF
few	NA	TRBV11-2	14	TRBJ2-1	TGTGCCAGCAGCTTAATCCAGGGGTACAATGAGCAGTTCTTC	CASSLIQGYNEQFF
NA	NA	TRBV28	11	TRBJ2-5	TGTGCCAGCACCGGAGGAGAGACCCAGTACTTC	CASTGGETQYF
NA	NA	TRBV4-2	16	TRBJ2-5	TGTGCCAGCAGCCCCTCGTGGAGCGGCTACCAAGAGACCCAGTACTTC	CASSPSWSGYQETQYF
few	TRBD2	TRBV11-3	15	TRBJ2-1	TGTGCCAGCAGCTTAGGTCTAGCGGGAGCCAATGAGCAGTTCTTC	CASSLGLAGANEQFF
NA	NA	TRBV5-1	12	TRBJ1-2	TGCGCCAGCAGCCCGACTGGACAGGGCTACACCTTC	CASSPTGQGYTF
NA	TRBD2	TRBV7-9	14	TRBJ2-1	TGTGCCAGCAGCCCACTAGCGGGCCGCAATGAGCAGTTCTTC	CASSPLAGRNEQFF
few	NA	TRBV29-1	13	TRBJ2-2	TGCAGCGCCTCACTAGCAGCCCCCGGGGAGCTGTTTTTT	CSASLAAPGELFF
NA	TRBD2	TRBV7-2	14	TRBJ2-7	TGTGCCAGCAGCTTTGGCGGGGGAGTCTACGAGCAGTACTTC	CASSFGGGVYEQYF
few	TRBD1	TRBV7-2	15	TRBJ1-2	TGTGCCAGCAGCTTTAAGGGACAGTCTAACTATGGCTACACCTTC	CASSFKGQSNYGYTF
NA	TRBD1	TRBV2	11	TRBJ2-5	TGTGCCAGCAAAGGGGGCGAGACCCAGTACTTC	CASKGGETQYF
few	TRBD2	TRBV19	15	TRBJ2-1	TGTGCCAGTGGACTTAGCGGGAGAACATACAATGAGCAGTTCTTC	CASGLSGRTYNEQFF
few	TRBD1	TRBV28	14	TRBJ1-2	TGTGCCAGCAGGGAGTACCGGGACAGCTATGGCTACACCTTC	CASREYRDSYGYTF
few	NA	TRBV9	13	TRBJ1-5	TGTGCCAGCAGCTATACAGAAGCGGGGCCCCAGCATTTT	CASSYTEAGPQHF
NA	NA	TRBV10-3	14	TRBJ2-5	TGTGCCACGAGGTATTCCGTTTTCCAAGAGACCCAGTACTTC	CATRYSVFQETQYF
NA	NA	TRBV30	12	TRBJ1-1	TGTGCCTGGACCACAGGTTCGACTGAAGCTTTCTTT	CAWTTGSTEAFF
few	NA	TRBV5-1	14	TRBJ1-1	TGCGCCAGCAGCTCAATGGGACAAGGCGCTGAAGCTTTCTTT	CASSSMGQGAEAFF
few	NA	TRBV9	16	TRBJ1-2	TGTGCCAGCAGCGCGACAGGTCGGTCGGCTAACTATGGCTACACCTTC	CASSATGRSANYGYTF
few	NA	TRBV7-2	15	TRBJ1-1	TGTGCCAGCAGCAACCAGGGTTTCGGGTACGCTGAAGCTTTCTTT	CASSNQGFGYAEAFF
few	NA	TRBV2	15	TRBJ1-5	TGTGCCAGCAGTGAAGTATTGGCAGGTCCTCAGCCCCAGCATTTT	CASSEVLAGPQPQHF
few	NA	TRBV2	11	TRBJ2-7	TGTGCCAGCAGTGAACCGGACGAGCAGTACTTC	CASSEPDEQYF
NA	NA	TRBV6-6	14	TRBJ1-5	TGTGCCAGCAGTTACGCGATACAGGATCAGCCCCAGCATTTT	CASSYAIQDQPQHF
NA	NA	TRBV7-9	16	TRBJ1-1	TGTGCCAGCAGCTTAGACGGCCTGGAGGTCAACACTGAAGCTTTCTTT	CASSLDGLEVNTEAFF
few	NA	TRBV7-9	14	TRBJ2-1	TGTGCCAGCAGCTTAGCGGGAGTCCCCAATGAGCAGTTCTTC	CASSLAGVPNEQFF
few	TRBD2	TRBV6-5	14	TRBJ2-5	TGTGCCAGCAGGACTAGCGGGACTTTAAAGACCCAGTACTTC	CASRTSGTLKTQYF
few	NA	TRBV4-1	15	TRBJ2-3	TGCGCCAGCAGCCAAGGCGGGGGCGTAAGAGATACGCAGTATTTT	CASSQGGGVRDTQYF
NA	NA	TRBV18	15	TRBJ2-2	TGTGCCAGCTCACCTGCGGGATTTCGGACCGGGGAGCTGTTTTTT	CASSPAGFRTGELFF
NA	TRBD2	TRBV19	15	TRBJ2-1	TGTGCCAGTACCATCACTAGCGGGAAGTACAATGAGCAGTTCTTC	CASTITSGKYNEQFF
NA	TRBD1	TRBV29-1	13	TRBJ2-3	TGCAGCGTCCCACAGGGGAGCACAGATACGCAGTATTTT	CSVPQGSTDTQYF
NA	TRBD2	TRBV6-5	14	TRBJ2-1	TGTGCCAGCAGTTCTGGGACTAGTCTAAATGAGCAGTTCTTC	CASSSGTSLNEQFF
few	NA	TRBV11-2	12	TRBJ2-5	TGTGCCAGCAGCTTAGTTCGGGAGACCCAGTACTTC	CASSLVRETQYF
NA	NA	TRBV9	17	TRBJ1-1	TGTGCCAGCAGCCCTAATTCAAAAACCGGGGGGAGGGGTGAAGCTTTCTTT	CASSPNSKTGGRGEAFF
NA	TRBD2	TRBV27	15	TRBJ2-7	TGTGCCAGCAGCCCAGGACTAGCGGTAACCTACGAGCAGTACTTC	CASSPGLAVTYEQYF
NA	NA	TRBV29-1	12	TRBJ2-3	TGCAGCGTTGCCGAGAACACAGATACGCAGTATTTT	CSVAENTDTQYF
NA	NA	TRBV9	15	TRBJ2-5	TGTGCCAGCAGCGTAGCGGTGGGGCAGCAAGAGACCCAGTACTTC	CASSVAVGQQETQYF
few	NA	TRBV19	11	TRBJ1-2	TGTGCCAGTAGCAGGAACTATGGCTACACCTTC	CASSRNYGYTF
NA	TRBD1	TRBV5-1	14	TRBJ2-1	TGCGCCAGCAGCTTAAAAGCACAGGGGGATGAGCAGTTCTTC	CASSLKAQGDEQFF